This T cell receptor beta chain was recovered during a study of blood T cell repertoires in COVID-19 (dated by TCRdb to between 2020 and 2021). About the investigation overall: Samples from collaborators originated in the United States, Italy and Spain and spanned both the acute and convalescent phases of COVID-19. Samples came from the ongoing ImmuneRACE study (first 160 participants) plus 1,254 subjects from 6 global collaborators. The material from the prospective study consisted of cDNA or gDNA derived from T cells, B-cell-depleted T cells, or PBMCs. The dataset comprised deeply sampled blood TCRbeta repertoires from subjects exposed to, actively infected with, or recovered from COVID-19. HLA class I and class II types, where available, came from metadata supplied by the sample provider rather than from assay-based typing. The sample metadata nearly always contained a de-identified subject ID, COVID-19 status, age in years and sex. The repertoires were released in a freely available public database meant as a resource for research on the immune response to SARS-CoV-2. General conclusions and limits of the study: The quantity of clinical and demographic metadata differed by source and by participant and was supplied without curation.

As to this clone: Its target antigen remains unknown. Per-base qualities were not stored, and no clone one base away is much larger.

The immunoSEQ Assay, a bias-controlled multiplex PCR, was used to amplify TCRbeta CDR3 regions from genomic DNA. The study's own analysis went as follows. The number of nucleated cells in each sample was estimated by amplification of reference gene primers within the assay. Sequence reads were collapsed and filtered to measure the absolute abundance of every unique TCRbeta CDR3 rearrangement. Productive Simpson clonality was computed per sample as the square root of Simpson's diversity index over productive rearrangements. TCRdb limited this immuneACCESS table to in-frame rearrangements with V and J called. A share of clones is missing; checked studies link under half to unresolved V genes, and the rest is unexplained. Clone size and the V and J calls come from that table; the DNA yielded D and trimming. Present in this sample are fewer than 70,000 clones, 80% to 90% of which were seen just once. The ten largest clones represent roughly 2.8% of the sample.

Looking up the germline V gene yields CDR1 SNHLY and CDR2 FYNNEI. The CDR3, from cysteine to phenylalanine, totals 16 residues. Only the CDR3 DNA stays, 48 bases, in frame from base 1. Trimming accounts for 4 bases at V and 6 bases at J, while the number of junction bases matched to no gene is 11. Whole blood was collected in K2EDTA tubes by collaborating institutions according to the institutions' own protocols. For TCRbeta analysis, collaborator samples were shipped as frozen whole blood, as isolated PBMCs, or as DNA extracted from either sample type. Rearrangement joined TRBV2 to TRBJ1-5; 8 central nucleotides agree with TRBD1. The sequenced material came from peripheral blood. This receptor was taken from a man between 45 and 60 years old with acute or convalescent COVID-19. The CDR3 amino acid sequence is: CASSVSGTGSSQPQHF. Here is the DNA: TGTGCCAGCAGTGTCTCCGGGACAGGAAGTAGTCAGCCCCAGCATTTT.